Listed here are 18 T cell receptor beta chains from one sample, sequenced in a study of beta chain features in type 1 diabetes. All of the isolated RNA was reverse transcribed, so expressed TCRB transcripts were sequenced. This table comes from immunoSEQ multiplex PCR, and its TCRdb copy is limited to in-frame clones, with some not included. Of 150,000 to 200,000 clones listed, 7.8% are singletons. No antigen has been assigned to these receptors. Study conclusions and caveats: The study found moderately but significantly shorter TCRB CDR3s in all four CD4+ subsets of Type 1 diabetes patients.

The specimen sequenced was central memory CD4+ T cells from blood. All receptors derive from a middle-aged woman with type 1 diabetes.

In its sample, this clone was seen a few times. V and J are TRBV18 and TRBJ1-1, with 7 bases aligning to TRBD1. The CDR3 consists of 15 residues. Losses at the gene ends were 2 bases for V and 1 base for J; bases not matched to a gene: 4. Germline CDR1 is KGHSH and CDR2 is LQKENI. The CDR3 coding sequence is TGTGCCAGCTCACCATACGGACAGGCGAACACTGAAGCTTTCTTT. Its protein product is CASSPYGQANTEAFF.

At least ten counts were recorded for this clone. In nucleotides, the CDR3 is TGCGCCAGCAGCCTTCTAGTAGGGGGCGCGGAGCAGTACTTC. Its protein is CASSLLVGGAEQYF. This chain connects TRBV4-3 to TRBJ2-7, with 7 bases aligning to TRBD1. There are 14 residues in the CDR3. CDR1 is LGHNA and CDR2 is YSLEER in the germline V gene. V lost 4 bases and J lost 7; bases outside the gene matches: 10.

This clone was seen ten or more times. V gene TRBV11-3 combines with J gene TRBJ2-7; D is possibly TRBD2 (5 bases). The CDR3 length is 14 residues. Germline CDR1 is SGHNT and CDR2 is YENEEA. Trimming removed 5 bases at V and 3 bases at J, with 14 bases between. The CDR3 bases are TGTGCCAGCAGCAGCACAGCGGACGGCTACGAGCAGTACTTC. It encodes CASSSTADGYEQYF.

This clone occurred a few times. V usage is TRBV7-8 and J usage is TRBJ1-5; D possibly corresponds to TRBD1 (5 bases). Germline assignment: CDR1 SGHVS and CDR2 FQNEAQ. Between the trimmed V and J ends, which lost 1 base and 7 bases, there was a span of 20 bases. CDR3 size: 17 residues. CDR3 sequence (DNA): TGTGCCAGCAGCTTAGAAACAGGACGGACCTCTTACCAGCCCCAGCATTTT. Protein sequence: CASSLETGRTSYQPQHF.

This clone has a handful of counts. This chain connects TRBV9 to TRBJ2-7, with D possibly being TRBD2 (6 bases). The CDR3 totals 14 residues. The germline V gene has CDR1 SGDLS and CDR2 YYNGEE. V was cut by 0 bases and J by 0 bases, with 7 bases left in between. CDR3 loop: CASSVGGVSYEQYF. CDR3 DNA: TGTGCCAGCAGCGTAGGCGGGGTCTCCTACGAGCAGTACTTC.

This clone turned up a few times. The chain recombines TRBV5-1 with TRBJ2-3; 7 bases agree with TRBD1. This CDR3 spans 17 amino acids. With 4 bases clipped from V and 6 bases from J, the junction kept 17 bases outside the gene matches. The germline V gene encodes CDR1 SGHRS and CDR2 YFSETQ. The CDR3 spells CASSRDPGQATRDTQYF. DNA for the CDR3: TGCGCCAGCAGCCGTGACCCAGGACAGGCAACTAGGGATACGCAGTATTTT. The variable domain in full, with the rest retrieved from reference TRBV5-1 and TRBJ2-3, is KAGVTQTPRYLIKTRGQQVTLSCSPISGHRSVSWYQQTPGQGLQFLFEYFSETQRNKGNFPGRFSGRQFSNSRSEMNVSTLELGDSALYLCASSRDPGQATRDTQYFGPGTRLTVL.

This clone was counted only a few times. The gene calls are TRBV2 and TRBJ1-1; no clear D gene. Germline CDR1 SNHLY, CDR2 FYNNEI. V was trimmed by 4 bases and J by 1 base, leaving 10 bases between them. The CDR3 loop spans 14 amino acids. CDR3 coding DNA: TGTGCCAGCAGTGGAGGCAGCCGGAACACTGAAGCTTTCTTT. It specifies CASSGGSRNTEAFF.

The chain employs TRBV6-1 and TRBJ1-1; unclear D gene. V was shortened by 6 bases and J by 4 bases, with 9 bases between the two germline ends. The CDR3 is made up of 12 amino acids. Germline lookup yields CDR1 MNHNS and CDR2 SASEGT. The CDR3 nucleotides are TGTGCCAGCAGCCTCCGGGGCACTGAAGCTTTCTTT. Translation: CASSLRGTEAFF.

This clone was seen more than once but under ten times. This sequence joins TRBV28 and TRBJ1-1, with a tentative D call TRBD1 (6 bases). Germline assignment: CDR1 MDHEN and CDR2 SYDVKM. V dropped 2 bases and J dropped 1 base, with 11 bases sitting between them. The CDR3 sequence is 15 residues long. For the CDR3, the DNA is TGTGCCAGCAGTTTACCAGGGGACGGGAACACTGAAGCTTTCTTT. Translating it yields CASSLPGDGNTEAFF.

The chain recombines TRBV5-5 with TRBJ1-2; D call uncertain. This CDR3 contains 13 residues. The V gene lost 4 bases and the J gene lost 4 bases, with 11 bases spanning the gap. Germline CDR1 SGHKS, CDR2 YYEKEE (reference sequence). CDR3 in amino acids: CASSASGLYGYTF. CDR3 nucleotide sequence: TGTGCCAGCAGCGCCTCAGGACTCTATGGCTACACCTTC.

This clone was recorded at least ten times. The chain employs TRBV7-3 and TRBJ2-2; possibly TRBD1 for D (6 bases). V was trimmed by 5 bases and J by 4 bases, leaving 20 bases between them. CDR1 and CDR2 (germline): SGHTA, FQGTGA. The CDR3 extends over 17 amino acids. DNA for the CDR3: TGTGCCAGCAGCACACCCCAGGGGACCGCTTTCACCGGGGAGCTGTTTTTT. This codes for CASSTPQGTAFTGELFF.

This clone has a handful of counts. The DNA of the CDR3 is TGTGCCATCAGCTCGGGACAGGGGGCGCGCGGGGCCAACGTCCTGACTTTC. It encodes CAISSGQGARGANVLTF. This sequence joins TRBV10-3 and TRBJ2-6, with 12 bases fitting TRBD1. Germline CDR1 ENHRY, CDR2 SYGVKD. The CDR3 length is 17 residues. The J segment lost 4 bases and the V segment lost 6 bases, leaving 7 bases of the junction unmatched.

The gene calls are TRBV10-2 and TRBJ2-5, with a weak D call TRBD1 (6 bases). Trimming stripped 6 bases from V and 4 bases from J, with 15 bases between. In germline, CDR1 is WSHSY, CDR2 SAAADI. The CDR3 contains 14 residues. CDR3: CASRRGPRGETQYF. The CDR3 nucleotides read TGCGCCAGCAGGAGGGGCCCCAGGGGAGAGACCCAGTACTTC.

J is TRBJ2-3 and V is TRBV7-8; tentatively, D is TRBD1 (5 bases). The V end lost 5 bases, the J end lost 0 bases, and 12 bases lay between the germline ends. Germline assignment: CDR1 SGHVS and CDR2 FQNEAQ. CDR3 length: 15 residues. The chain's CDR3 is CASSPKRTSTDTQYF. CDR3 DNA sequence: TGTGCCAGCAGCCCGAAAAGGACAAGCACAGATACGCAGTATTTT.

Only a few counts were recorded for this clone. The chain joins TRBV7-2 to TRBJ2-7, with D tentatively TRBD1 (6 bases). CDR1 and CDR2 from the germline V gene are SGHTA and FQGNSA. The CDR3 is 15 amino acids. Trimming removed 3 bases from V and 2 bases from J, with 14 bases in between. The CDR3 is CASSFDPGVTYEQYF. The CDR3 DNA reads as TGTGCCAGCAGCTTCGACCCAGGGGTGACCTACGAGCAGTACTTC. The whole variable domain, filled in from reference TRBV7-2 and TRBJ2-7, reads GAGVSQSPSNKVTEKGKDVELRCDPISGHTALYWYRQSLGQGLEFLIYFQGNSAPDKSGLPSDRFSAERTGGSVSTLTIQRTQQEDSAVYLCASSFDPGVTYEQYFGPGTRLTVT.

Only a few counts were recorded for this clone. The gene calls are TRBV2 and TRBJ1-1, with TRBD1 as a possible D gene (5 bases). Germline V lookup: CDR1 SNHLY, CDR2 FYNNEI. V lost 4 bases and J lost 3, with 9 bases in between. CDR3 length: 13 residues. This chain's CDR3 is CASSVTEDTEAFF. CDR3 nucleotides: TGTGCCAGCAGTGTGACAGAGGACACTGAAGCTTTCTTT.

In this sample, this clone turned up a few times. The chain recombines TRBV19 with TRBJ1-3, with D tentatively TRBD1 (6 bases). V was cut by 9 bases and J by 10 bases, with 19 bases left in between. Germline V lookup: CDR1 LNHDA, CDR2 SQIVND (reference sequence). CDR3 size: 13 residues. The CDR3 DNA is TGTGCCAGCCTAACTTCCGGGACACGGACCATATATTTT. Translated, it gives CASLTSGTRTIYF.

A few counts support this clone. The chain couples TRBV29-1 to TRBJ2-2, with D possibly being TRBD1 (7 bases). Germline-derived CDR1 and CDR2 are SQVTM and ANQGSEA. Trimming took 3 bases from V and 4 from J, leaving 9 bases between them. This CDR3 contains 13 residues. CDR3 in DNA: TGCAGCGTTGATCAGGGGGGCACCGGGGAGCTGTTTTTT. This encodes CSVDQGGTGELFF.